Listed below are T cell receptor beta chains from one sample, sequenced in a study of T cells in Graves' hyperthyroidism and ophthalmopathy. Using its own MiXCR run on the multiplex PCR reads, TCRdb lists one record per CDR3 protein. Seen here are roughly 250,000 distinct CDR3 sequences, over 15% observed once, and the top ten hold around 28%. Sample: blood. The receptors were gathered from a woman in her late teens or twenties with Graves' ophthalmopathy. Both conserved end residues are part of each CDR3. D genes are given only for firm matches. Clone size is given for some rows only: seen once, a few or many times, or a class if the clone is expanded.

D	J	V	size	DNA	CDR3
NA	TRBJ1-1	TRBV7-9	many	TGTGCCAGCAGCTTAGAGGGAGTAACTGAAGCTTTCTTT	CASSLEGVTEAFF
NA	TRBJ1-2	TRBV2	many	TGTGCCAGCAGTGTAGCAGGAAACTATGGCTACACCTTC	CASSVAGNYGYTF
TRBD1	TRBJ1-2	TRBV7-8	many	TGTGCCAGCAGCTTACAAGGGACAGATGGCTACACCTTC	CASSLQGTDGYTF
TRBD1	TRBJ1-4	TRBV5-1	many	TGCGCCAGCAGCGTGGACAGGGGAAGAGAAAAACTGTTTTTT	CASSVDRGREKLFF
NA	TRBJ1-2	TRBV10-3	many	TGTGCCATCAGCGCTGGCCCAGCTAACTATGGCTACACCTTC	CAISAGPANYGYTF
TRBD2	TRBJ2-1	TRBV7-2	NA	TGTGCCAGCAGCCAACAAGCGGGACTAGCGGGATTGGATGAGCAGTTCTTC	CASSQQAGLAGLDEQFF
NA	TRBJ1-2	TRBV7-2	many	TGTGCCAGCAGCTATAACCGGGGTGGCTATGGCTACACCTTC	CASSYNRGGYGYTF
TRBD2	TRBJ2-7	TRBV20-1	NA	TGCAGTGCTTATCGTCTAGCGGGAGTCGAGCAGTACTTC	CSAYRLAGVEQYF
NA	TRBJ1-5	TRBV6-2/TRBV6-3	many	TGTGCCAGCCGTACCCTCGGGGCGATTAATCAGCCCCAGCATTTT	CASRTLGAINQPQHF
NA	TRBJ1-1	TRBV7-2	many	TGTGCCAGCAGCTTTCATACAGGGAGTCCTGAAGCTTTCTTT	CASSFHTGSPEAFF
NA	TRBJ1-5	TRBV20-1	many	TGCAGTGCTTCGCCCAGGAGGTTAAATCAGCCCCAGCATTTT	CSASPRRLNQPQHF
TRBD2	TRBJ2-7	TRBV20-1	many	TGCAGTGCCCGCACGACTAGCGGCAGAAACTACGAGCAGTACTTC	CSARTTSGRNYEQYF
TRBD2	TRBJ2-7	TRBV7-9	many	TGTGCCAGCAGCTCCCACGGGACTAGCGGTCTCGAGCAGTACTTC	CASSSHGTSGLEQYF
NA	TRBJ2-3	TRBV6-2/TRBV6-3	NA	TGTGCCAGCAGTAACAGAGGGACAGATACGCAGTATTTT	CASSNRGTDTQYF
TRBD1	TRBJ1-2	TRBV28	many	TGTGCCAGCAGTTTAGGGACAGGGGGCATCAACTATGGCTACACCTTC	CASSLGTGGINYGYTF
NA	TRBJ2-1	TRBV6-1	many	TGTGCCAGCAGTAGGAGGTTGGGCTCCTACAATGAGCAGTTCTTC	CASSRRLGSYNEQFF
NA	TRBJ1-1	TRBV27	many	TGTGCCAGCAACGGGTTACCTGAAGCTTTCTTT	CASNGLPEAFF
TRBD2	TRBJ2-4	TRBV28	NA	TGTGCCAGCAGTCGTCGTAGCGGGAGCTGGAACATTCAGTACTTC	CASSRRSGSWNIQYF
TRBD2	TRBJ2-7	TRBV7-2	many	TGTGCCAGCAGCTTAGCGCTTAGCGGGAGCTCCTACGAGCAGTACTTC	CASSLALSGSSYEQYF
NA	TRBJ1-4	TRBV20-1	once	TGCAGTGCTAGGAGGACTAGCGGGGGGGGCGAAAAACTGTTTTTT	CSARRTSGGGEKLFF
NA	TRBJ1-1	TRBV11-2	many	TGTGCCAGCAGCTTGGTCAGGGGCACTGAAGCTTTCTTT	CASSLVRGTEAFF
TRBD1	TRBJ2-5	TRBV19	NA	TGTGCCAGTGCCAGTCGGACAGGTGGGGAGGAGACCCAGTACTTC	CASASRTGGEETQYF
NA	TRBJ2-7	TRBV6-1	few	TGTGCCAGCAGGACAATGGACAGCTACGAGCAGTACTTC	CASRTMDSYEQYF
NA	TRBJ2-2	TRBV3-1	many	TGTGCCAGCAGCCCCCATAGAGGGGGATATAGGGCCGGGGAGCTGTTTTTT	CASSPHRGGYRAGELFF
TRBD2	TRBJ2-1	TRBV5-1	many	TGCGCCAGCAGCTGGGGCGTAGCGGGGGGCTACAATGAGCAGTTCTTC	CASSWGVAGGYNEQFF
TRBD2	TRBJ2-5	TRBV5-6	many	TGTGCCAGCAGCTTCGGTAGCGGGGGACACCAAGAGACCCAGTACTTC	CASSFGSGGHQETQYF
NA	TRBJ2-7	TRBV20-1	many	TGCAGTGCTGAAACCGGGACCGCGTCCTACGAGCAGTACTTC	CSAETGTASYEQYF
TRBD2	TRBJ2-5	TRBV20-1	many	TGCAGTGCTAACCCTACTAGCGGGGGTGCCGGGGGGGAGACCCAGTACTTC	CSANPTSGGAGGETQYF
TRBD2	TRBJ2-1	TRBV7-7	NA	TGTGCTAGCAGCTTGGGGACTAGCGGGAGATACAATGAGCAGTTCTTC	CASSLGTSGRYNEQFF
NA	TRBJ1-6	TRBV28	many	TGTGCCAGCAGTCCCCCCCCCGGCAGGGTGGGTTCACCCCTCCACTTT	CASSPPPGRVGSPLHF
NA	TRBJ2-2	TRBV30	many	TGTGCCTGGAGTGTACACGCGGCCGGGGAGCTGTTTTTT	CAWSVHAAGELFF
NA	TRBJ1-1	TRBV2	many	TGTGCCAGCAGGGGGACCATGAACACTGAAGCTTTCTTT	CASRGTMNTEAFF
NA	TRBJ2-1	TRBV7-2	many	TGTGCCAGCAGCTTACTTGGGAGCGGTTACAATGAGCAGTTCTTC	CASSLLGSGYNEQFF
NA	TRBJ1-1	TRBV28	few	TGTGCCAGCAGTCAGAGGGGGTACATGAACACTGAAGCTTTCTTT	CASSQRGYMNTEAFF
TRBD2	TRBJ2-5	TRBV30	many	TGTGCCTGGAGAGGGACTAGCGGGAGTGGGCATAAGACCCAGTACTTC	CAWRGTSGSGHKTQYF
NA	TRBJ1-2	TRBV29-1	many	TGCAGCGTCCCGTGGGGGGCTCGGGTCTATGGCTACACCTTC	CSVPWGARVYGYTF
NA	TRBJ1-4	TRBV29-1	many	TGCAGCGTTGGGACTTATGAAAAACTGTTTTTT	CSVGTYEKLFF
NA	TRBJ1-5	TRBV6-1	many	TGTGCCAGCGGGAATCAGCCCCAGCATTTT	CASGNQPQHF
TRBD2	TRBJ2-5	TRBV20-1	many	TGCAGTGCTAGAGATCCGCTAGCGGGGGACCAAGAGACCCAGTACTTC	CSARDPLAGDQETQYF
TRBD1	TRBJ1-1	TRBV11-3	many	TGTGCCAGCAATACCCGGACAGGGGCGTTGAACACTGAAGCTTTCTTT	CASNTRTGALNTEAFF
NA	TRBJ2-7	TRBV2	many	TGTGCCAGCAGGGACAGCTTTTCCGAGCAGTACTTC	CASRDSFSEQYF
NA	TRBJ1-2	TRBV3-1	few	TGTGCCAGCAGCCAAGATTTGGCGGGGAACTATGGCTACACCTTC	CASSQDLAGNYGYTF
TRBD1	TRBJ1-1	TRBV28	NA	TGTGCCAGCAATCGAGGGACAGCCTCGAACACTGAAGCTTTCTTT	CASNRGTASNTEAFF